These T cell receptor beta chains were read from a single sample in a study of tumor-infiltrating lymphocytes in primary liver carcinoma. A single record per CDR3 protein comes from TCRdb applying MiXCR to the multiplex PCR reads. The sample yields approximately 80,000 distinct CDR3 sequences, 69% seen once. The sequenced sample consisted of tumor-adjacent normal liver tissue. These receptor sequences come from a man aged 35-49 years with primary liver carcinoma and hepatitis B virus infection. Both conserved end residues are part of each CDR3.

j_call | v_call | cdr3_aa
TRBJ2-2 | TRBV15 | CATTSRDRTGELFF
TRBJ2-2 | TRBV4-3 | CASSQARSRSLETGELFF
TRBJ2-3 | TRBV7-9 | CASSSGTEAMGDTQYF
TRBJ2-7 | TRBV6-2/TRBV6-3 | CASSCGAGAWYKQYF
TRBJ2-1 | TRBV5-6 | CARILEASASWDEQFF
TRBJ2-7 | TRBV4-2 | CASSQYGLAGIGSYEQYF
TRBJ2-1 | TRBV11-2 | CASSIELLAGMNQQLF
TRBJ2-1 | TRBV11-1 | CASREGTIFSNEQFF
TRBJ2-1 | TRBV4-2 | CVGSLGHSDDEQFF
TRBJ1-1 | TRBV12-3/TRBV12-4 | CASSSTGTGVTEAFF
TRBJ2-7 | TRBV11-2 | CASSLGGGVKYEQHF
TRBJ2-1 | TRBV11-2 | CASDLELLAEMNVQFF
TRBJ2-1 | TRBV12-3/TRBV12-4 | CVSSPQGRRNEQFF
TRBJ1-5 | TRBV28 | CVSSFSGAVQPQHF
TRBJ2-5 | TRBV11-2 | CANSLSDLQGTQYF
TRBJ2-7 | TRBV4-3 | CASSQDWETPQEQYF
TRBJ2-1 | TRBV30 | CVWSGSSHTKYEQFF
TRBJ2-3 | TRBV5-4 | CASSRDSQLSTQYF
TRBJ2-7 | TRBV12-3/TRBV12-4 | CARSLIAGLGLYEQYF
TRBJ2-7 | TRBV20-1 | CSAERGISYEQYF
TRBJ2-7 | TRBV19 | CASSVRGPYEQYF
TRBJ2-3 | TRBV4-2 | CVSSQGLAPRTDTQYF
TRBJ2-3 | TRBV6-5 | CVSRTSYSGTDTQYF
TRBJ1-5 | TRBV20-1 | CSARVPPGQGNQPQHF
TRBJ2-5 | TRBV14 | CASSLVKYTYQETQHF
TRBJ2-7 | TRBV5-4 | CASSKDGAHGGYEQYF
TRBJ2-2 | TRBV6-6 | CASKGTGLGTGELFF
TRBJ1-2 | TRBV4-3 | CASGQDTRGPHGCTF
TRBJ1-1 | TRBV7-9 | CASSHGGGRHTEAFF
TRBJ2-1 | TRBV12-3/TRBV12-4 | CTSSPAGTSGIEEQFF
TRBJ2-3 | TRBV5-4 | CASSLLQREGDTQYF